Given below is one T cell receptor (beta chain) in context. The sample comes from a study of blood T cell repertoires in COVID-19. Clones were sequenced by immunoSEQ multiplex PCR, and TCRdb holds only the in-frame ones, with some missing. Here the sample spans 250,000 to 300,000 clones, around 81% being singletons. This CDR3 is 12 amino acids long. V lost 6 bases and J lost 4, with 10 bases in between. Germline V lookup: CDR1 SGHDT, CDR2 YYEEEE. The clonotype comes from a woman aged 55-70 years with active or convalescent COVID-19. The sequenced sample was peripheral blood. V gene TRBV5-6 combines with J gene TRBJ1-1; D remains ambiguous. CDR3 nucleotide sequence: TGTGCCAGCAAGCTTTGGAGCACTGAAGCTTTCTTT. This codes for CASKLWSTEAFF.